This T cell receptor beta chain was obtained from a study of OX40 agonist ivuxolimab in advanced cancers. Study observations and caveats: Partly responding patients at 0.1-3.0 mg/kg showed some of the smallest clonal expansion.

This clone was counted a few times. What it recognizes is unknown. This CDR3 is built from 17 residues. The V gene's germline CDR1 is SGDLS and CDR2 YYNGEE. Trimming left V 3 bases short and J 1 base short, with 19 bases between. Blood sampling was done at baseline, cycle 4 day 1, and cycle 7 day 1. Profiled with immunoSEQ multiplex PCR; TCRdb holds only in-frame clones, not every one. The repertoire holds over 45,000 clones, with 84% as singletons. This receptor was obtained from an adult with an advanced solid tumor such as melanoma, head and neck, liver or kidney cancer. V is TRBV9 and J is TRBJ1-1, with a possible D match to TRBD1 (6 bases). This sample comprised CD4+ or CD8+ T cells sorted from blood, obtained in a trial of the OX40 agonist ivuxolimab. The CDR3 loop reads CASSGNRVGAGNTEAFF. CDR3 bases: TGTGCCAGCAGCGGAAACAGGGTAGGGGCTGGGAACACTGAAGCTTTCTTT.